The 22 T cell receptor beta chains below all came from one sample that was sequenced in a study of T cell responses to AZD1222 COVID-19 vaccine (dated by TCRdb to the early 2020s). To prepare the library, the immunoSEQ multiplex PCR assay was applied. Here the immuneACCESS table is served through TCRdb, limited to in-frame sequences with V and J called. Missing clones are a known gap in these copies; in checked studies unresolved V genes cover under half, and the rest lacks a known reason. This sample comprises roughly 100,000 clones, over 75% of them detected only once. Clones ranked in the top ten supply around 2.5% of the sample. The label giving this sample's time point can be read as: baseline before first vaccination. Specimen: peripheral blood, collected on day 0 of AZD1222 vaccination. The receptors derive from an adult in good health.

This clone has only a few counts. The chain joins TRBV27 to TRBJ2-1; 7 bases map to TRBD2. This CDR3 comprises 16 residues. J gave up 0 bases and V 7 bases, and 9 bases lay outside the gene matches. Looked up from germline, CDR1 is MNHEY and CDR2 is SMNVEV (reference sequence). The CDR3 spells CASNPASGSSYNEQFF. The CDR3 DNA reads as TGTGCCAGCAACCCGGCTAGCGGAAGCTCCTACAATGAGCAGTTCTTC.

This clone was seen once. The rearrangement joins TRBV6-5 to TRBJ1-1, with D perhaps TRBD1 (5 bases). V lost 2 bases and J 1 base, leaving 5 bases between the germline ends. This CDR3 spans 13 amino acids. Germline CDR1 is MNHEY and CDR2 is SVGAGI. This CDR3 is CASSYRGNTEAFF. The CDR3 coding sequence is TGTGCCAGCAGTTACAGGGGGAACACTGAAGCTTTCTTT.

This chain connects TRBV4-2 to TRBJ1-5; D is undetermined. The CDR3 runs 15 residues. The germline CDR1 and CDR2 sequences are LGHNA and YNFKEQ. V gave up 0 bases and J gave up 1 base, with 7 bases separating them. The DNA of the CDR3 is TGTGCCAGCAGCCAAGAAATGAACAGCAATCAGCCCCAGCATTTT. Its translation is CASSQEMNSNQPQHF.

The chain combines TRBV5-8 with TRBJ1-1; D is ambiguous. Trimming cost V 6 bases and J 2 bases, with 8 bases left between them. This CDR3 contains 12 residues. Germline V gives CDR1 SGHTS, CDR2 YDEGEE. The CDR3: CASMTYNTEAFF. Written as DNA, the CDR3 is TGTGCCAGCATGACATATAACACTGAAGCTTTCTTT.

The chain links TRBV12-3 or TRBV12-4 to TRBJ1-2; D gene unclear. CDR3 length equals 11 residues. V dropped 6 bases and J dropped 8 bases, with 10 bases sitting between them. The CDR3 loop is CASRASGGYTF. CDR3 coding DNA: TGTGCCAGCAGGGCGTCGGGCGGCTACACCTTC.

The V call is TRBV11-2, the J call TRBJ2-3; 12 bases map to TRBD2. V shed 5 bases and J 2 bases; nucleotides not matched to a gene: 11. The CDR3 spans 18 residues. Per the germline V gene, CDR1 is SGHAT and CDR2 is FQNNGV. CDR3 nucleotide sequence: TGTGCCAGCAGCCTTTTCCGACTAGCGGGGGACCCCACAGATACGCAGTATTTT. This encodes CASSLFRLAGDPTDTQYF.

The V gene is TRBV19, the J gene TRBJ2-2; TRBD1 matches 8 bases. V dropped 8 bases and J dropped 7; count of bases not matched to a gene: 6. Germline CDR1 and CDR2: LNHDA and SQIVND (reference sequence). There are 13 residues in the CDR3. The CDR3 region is CASSGQALGELFF. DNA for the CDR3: TGTGCCAGTTCGGGACAGGCGCTCGGGGAGCTGTTTTTT.

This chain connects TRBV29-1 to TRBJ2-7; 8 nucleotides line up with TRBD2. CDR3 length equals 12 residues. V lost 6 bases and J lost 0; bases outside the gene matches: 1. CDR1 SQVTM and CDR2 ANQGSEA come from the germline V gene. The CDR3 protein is CSVRGGSYEQYF. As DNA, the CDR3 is TGCAGCGTACGGGGGGGCTCCTACGAGCAGTACTTC.

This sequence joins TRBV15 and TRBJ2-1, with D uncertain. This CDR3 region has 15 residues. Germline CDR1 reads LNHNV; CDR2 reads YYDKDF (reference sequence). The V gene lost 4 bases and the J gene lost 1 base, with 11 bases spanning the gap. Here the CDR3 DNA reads TGTGCCACCAGCATGGGCAGCCCTTCCTACAATGAGCAGTTCTTC. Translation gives CATSMGSPSYNEQFF.

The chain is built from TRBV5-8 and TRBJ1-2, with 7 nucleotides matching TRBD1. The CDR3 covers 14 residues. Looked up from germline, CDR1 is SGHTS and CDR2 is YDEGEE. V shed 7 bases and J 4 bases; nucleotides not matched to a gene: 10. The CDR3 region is CASSWDSLSYGYTF. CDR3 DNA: TGTGCCAGCTCCTGGGACAGTCTGAGCTATGGCTACACCTTC.

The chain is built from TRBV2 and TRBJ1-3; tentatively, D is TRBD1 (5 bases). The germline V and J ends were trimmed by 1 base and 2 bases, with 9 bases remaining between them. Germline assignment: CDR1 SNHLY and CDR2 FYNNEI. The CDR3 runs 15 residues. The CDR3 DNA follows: TGTGCCAGCAGTGAAGTCAGGGTAACTGGAAACACCATATATTTT. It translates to CASSEVRVTGNTIYF.

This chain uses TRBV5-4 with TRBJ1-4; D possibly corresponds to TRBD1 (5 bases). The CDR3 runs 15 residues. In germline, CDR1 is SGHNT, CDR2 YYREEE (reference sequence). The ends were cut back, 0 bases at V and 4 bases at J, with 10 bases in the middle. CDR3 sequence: CASSLGGQGNEKLFF. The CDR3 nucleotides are TGTGCCAGCAGCTTGGGGGGCCAGGGTAATGAAAAACTGTTTTTT.

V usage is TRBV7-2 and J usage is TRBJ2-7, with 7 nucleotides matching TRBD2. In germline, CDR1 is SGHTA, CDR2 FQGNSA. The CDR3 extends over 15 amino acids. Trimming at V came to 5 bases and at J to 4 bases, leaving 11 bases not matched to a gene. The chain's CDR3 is CASSPGGGRVYEQYF. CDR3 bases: TGTGCCAGCAGCCCTGGGGGGGGACGGGTTTACGAGCAGTACTTC.

CDR3 amino acids: CASSLGVSALGNQPQHF. The CDR3 nucleotides are TGTGCCAGCAGCTTAGGCGTCTCGGCTCTTGGGAATCAGCCCCAGCATTTT. V is TRBV7-9 and J is TRBJ1-5; no firm D call. The CDR3 loop spans 17 amino acids. Trimming cost V 1 base and J 4 bases, with 17 bases left between them. Per germline, CDR1 SEHNR and CDR2 FQNEAQ (reference sequence).

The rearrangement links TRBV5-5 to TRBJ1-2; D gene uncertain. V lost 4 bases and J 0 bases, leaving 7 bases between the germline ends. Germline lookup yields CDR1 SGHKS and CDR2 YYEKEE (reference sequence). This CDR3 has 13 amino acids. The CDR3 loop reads CASSAAANYGYTF. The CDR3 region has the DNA TGTGCCAGCAGCGCGGCAGCTAACTATGGCTACACCTTC.

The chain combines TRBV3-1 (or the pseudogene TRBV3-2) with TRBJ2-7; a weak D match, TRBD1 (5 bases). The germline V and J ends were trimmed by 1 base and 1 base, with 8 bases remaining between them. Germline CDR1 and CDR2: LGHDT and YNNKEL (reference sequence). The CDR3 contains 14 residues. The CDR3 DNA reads TGTGCCAGCAGCCAAGTTACAGGATCCTACGAGCAGTACTTC. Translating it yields CASSQVTGSYEQYF.

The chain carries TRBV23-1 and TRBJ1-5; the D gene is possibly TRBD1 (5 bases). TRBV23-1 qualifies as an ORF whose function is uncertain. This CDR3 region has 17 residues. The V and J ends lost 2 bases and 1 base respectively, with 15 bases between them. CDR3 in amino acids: CASSQACQGWSNQPQHF. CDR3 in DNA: TGCGCCAGCAGTCAAGCCTGTCAGGGTTGGAGCAATCAGCCCCAGCATTTT.

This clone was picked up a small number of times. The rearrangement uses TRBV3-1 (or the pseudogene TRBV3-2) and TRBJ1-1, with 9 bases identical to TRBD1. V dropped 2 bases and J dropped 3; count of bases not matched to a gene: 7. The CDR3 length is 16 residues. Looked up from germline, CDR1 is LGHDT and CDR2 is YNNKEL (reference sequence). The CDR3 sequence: CASSQNRGLRDTEAFF. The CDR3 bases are TGTGCCAGCAGCCAAAACAGGGGGCTTAGGGACACTGAAGCTTTCTTT.

The CDR3 region is CASSQGPGQGANEQFF. The CDR3 DNA is TGTGCCAGCAGCCAAGGTCCGGGACAGGGGGCCAATGAGCAGTTCTTC. This chain uses TRBV14 with TRBJ2-1; TRBD1 agrees at 12 bases. Germline-derived CDR1 and CDR2 are SGHDN and FVKESK. CDR3 length equals 16 residues. After removal of 1 base from V and 6 bases from J, the junction contained 4 bases not matched to a gene. Drawing the rest from reference TRBV14 and TRBJ2-1, the complete variable domain is EAGVTQFPSHSVIEKGQTVTLRCDPISGHDNLYWYRRVMGKEIKFLLHFVKESKQDESGMPNNRFLAERTGGTYSTLKVQPAELEDSGVYFCASSQGPGQGANEQFFGPGTRLTVL.

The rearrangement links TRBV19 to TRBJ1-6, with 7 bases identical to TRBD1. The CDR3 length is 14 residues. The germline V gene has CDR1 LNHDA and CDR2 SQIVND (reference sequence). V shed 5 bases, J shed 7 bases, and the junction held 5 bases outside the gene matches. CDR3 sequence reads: CASSPGTANSPLHF. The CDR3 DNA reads TGTGCCAGTAGTCCCGGGACAGCAAATTCACCCCTCCACTTT. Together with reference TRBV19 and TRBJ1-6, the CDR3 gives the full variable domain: DGGITQSPKYLFRKEGQNVTLSCEQNLNHDAMYWYRQDPGQGLRLIYYSQIVNDFQKGDIAEGYSVSREKKESFPLTVTSAQKNPTAFYLCASSPGTANSPLHFGNGTRLTVT.

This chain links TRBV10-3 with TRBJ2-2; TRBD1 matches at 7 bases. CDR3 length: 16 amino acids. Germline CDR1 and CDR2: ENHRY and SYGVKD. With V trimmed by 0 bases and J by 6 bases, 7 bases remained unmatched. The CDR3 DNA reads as TGTGCCATCAGTGAGTCACGGCAGGGGGTTGCCGGGGAGCTGTTTTTT. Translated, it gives CAISESRQGVAGELFF.

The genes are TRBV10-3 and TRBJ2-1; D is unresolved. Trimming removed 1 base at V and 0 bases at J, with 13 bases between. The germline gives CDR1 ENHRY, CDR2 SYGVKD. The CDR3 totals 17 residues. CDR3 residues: CAISELAPTISYNEQFF. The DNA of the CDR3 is TGTGCCATCAGTGAGTTGGCACCTACAATCTCCTACAATGAGCAGTTCTTC.